The 21 T cell receptor beta chains reported below all come from one sample, sequenced in a study of shared clonotypes between healthy human individuals. Profiling relied on immunoSEQ multiplex PCR, and the TCRdb table lists in-frame clones only, not all of them. Seen here are about 2.3 million clones, approximately 93% observed once, and the top ten hold 0.35% to 0.45%. Sequencing used naive CD4+ T cells from PBMCs. The subset denotes: CD45RA+ positively selected. These receptors were taken from a man aged 18 to 35 in good health. Some clones in this sample may be carry-over from other donors' samples.

The chain couples TRBV4-2 to TRBJ1-5, with no clear D. Between the trimmed V and J ends, which lost 0 bases and 3 bases, there was a span of 15 bases. From germline, CDR1 is LGHNA and CDR2 YNFKEQ. This CDR3 comprises 17 residues. CDR3 coding DNA: TGTGCCAGCAGCCAAGAGCTTATCCGGGATGACAATCAGCCCCAGCATTTT. It codes for CASSQELIRDDNQPQHF.

This chain links TRBV6-5 with TRBJ2-2; 10 bases are a match to TRBD2. Germline lookup yields CDR1 MNHEY and CDR2 SVGAGI. CDR3 length: 15 residues. V shed 7 bases, J shed 6 bases, and the junction held 8 bases outside the gene matches. CDR3 amino acids: CASTKGLAWAGELFF. The CDR3 DNA follows: TGTGCCAGCACCAAGGGACTAGCGTGGGCCGGGGAGCTGTTTTTT.

The chain is built from TRBV5-1 and TRBJ2-3; no clear D gene. Trimming removed 3 bases from V and 6 bases from J, with 14 bases in between. Germline V gene sequence: CDR1 SGHRS, CDR2 YFSETQ. There are 14 residues in the CDR3. The CDR3 protein is CASSSPQSGDTQYF. The DNA of the CDR3 is TGCGCCAGCAGCTCCCCCCAGTCCGGGGATACGCAGTATTTT. The full variable domain, rest sourced from reference TRBV5-1 and TRBJ2-3, is KAGVTQTPRYLIKTRGQQVTLSCSPISGHRSVSWYQQTPGQGLQFLFEYFSETQRNKGNFPGRFSGRQFSNSRSEMNVSTLELGDSALYLCASSSPQSGDTQYFGPGTRLTVL.

This chain connects TRBV29-1 to TRBJ1-6; D is uncertain. Trimming removed 6 bases at V and 2 bases at J, with 8 bases between. CDR3 length equals 13 residues. CDR1 SQVTM and CDR2 ANQGSEA come from the germline V gene. The CDR3 here is CSVRRAYNSPLHF. In nucleotides, the CDR3 is TGCAGCGTCCGTCGGGCCTATAATTCACCCCTCCACTTT. The variable domain in full, completed from reference TRBV29-1 and TRBJ1-6, reads SAVISQKPSRDICQRGTSLTIQCQVDSQVTMMFWYRQQPGQSLTLIATANQGSEATYESGFVIDKFPISRPNLTFSTLTVSNMSPEDSSIYLCSVRRAYNSPLHFGNGTRLTVT.

Remarks on this clone: Other DNA sequences within the sample encode an identical CDR3. This chain joins TRBV18 and TRBJ2-2, with D perhaps TRBD1 (5 bases). The germline V gene has CDR1 KGHSH and CDR2 LQKENI. The germline V and J ends were trimmed by 2 bases and 2 bases, with 9 bases remaining between them. The CDR3 is 15 amino acids. The CDR3: CASSPDRTNTGELFF. The CDR3 DNA is TGTGCCAGCTCACCAGACAGAACTAACACCGGGGAGCTGTTTTTT.

The chain links TRBV6-5 to TRBJ2-7; 12 nucleotides align to TRBD2. The V gene's germline CDR1 is MNHEY and CDR2 SVGAGI. After removal of 10 bases from V and 0 bases from J, the junction contained 7 bases not matched to a gene. The CDR3 contains 15 residues. CDR3 DNA: TGTGCCACCAAGAGGACTAGCGGGGACTCCTACGAGCAGTACTTC. Translating it yields CATKRTSGDSYEQYF.

This CDR3 is CASSSQNTEAFF. In DNA form, the CDR3 reads TGCGCCAGCAGCTCCCAGAACACTGAAGCTTTCTTT. The chain carries TRBV5-1 and TRBJ1-1; D is uncertain. The CDR3 loop spans 12 amino acids. Germline CDR1 and CDR2: SGHRS and YFSETQ. Trimming took 3 bases from V and 1 from J, leaving 4 bases between them.

The rearrangement uses TRBV7-9 and TRBJ2-1; no clear D gene. Germline assignment: CDR1 SEHNR and CDR2 FQNEAQ (reference sequence). V was shortened by 0 bases and J by 5 bases, with 14 bases between the two germline ends. The CDR3 consists of 16 residues. This CDR3 reads CASSLAWQFPNNEQFF. The CDR3 nucleotides are TGTGCCAGCAGCTTAGCCTGGCAGTTTCCCAACAATGAGCAGTTCTTC.

The chain employs TRBV27 and TRBJ2-7, with 8 bases fitting TRBD2. Trimming at V came to 7 bases and at J to 7 bases, leaving 15 bases not matched to a gene. Germline CDR1 reads MNHEY; CDR2 reads SMNVEV (reference sequence). The CDR3 contains 15 residues. CDR3 residues: CASTSRTSWAWEQYF. CDR3 nucleotide sequence: TGTGCCAGCACCTCCCGGACTAGCTGGGCTTGGGAGCAGTACTTC.

The chain links TRBV11-2 to TRBJ2-7; 7 bases are a match to TRBD2. This CDR3 spans 13 amino acids. CDR1 is SGHAT and CDR2 is FQNNGV in the germline V gene. V shed 8 bases and J 2 bases; nucleotides not matched to a gene: 6. The CDR3 bases are TGTGCCAGCTCGGCTAGCGGTACCTACGAGCAGTACTTC. It is translated as CASSASGTYEQYF.

The J gene is TRBJ2-7, the V gene TRBV5-1, with 8 bases that match TRBD1. Germline CDR1 and CDR2: SGHRS and YFSETQ. The CDR3 runs to 15 residues. The V and J ends lost 4 bases and 4 bases, in that order; junction bases with no gene match: 10. This CDR3 is CASSVLRGPSYEQYF. The CDR3 DNA reads as TGCGCCAGCAGCGTCCTCAGGGGGCCCTCGTACGAGCAGTACTTC. Together with reference TRBV5-1 and TRBJ2-7, the CDR3 gives the full variable domain: KAGVTQTPRYLIKTRGQQVTLSCSPISGHRSVSWYQQTPGQGLQFLFEYFSETQRNKGNFPGRFSGRQFSNSRSEMNVSTLELGDSALYLCASSVLRGPSYEQYFGPGTRLTVT.

The chain employs TRBV7-8 and TRBJ1-1; TRBD1 matches 7 bases. The V segment lost 1 base and the J segment 2 bases; nucleotides outside the gene matches: 4. From germline, CDR1 is SGHVS and CDR2 FQNEAQ. The CDR3 has 15 amino acids. CDR3 protein: CASSLDEGANTEAFF. CDR3 in DNA: TGTGCCAGCAGCTTAGATGAGGGGGCTAACACTGAAGCTTTCTTT.

This rearrangement joins TRBV5-1 to TRBJ2-2; TRBD2 matches 8 bases. The trim removed 6 bases at V and 2 bases at J, leaving 9 bases unmatched. This CDR3 has 16 residues. Germline loops: CDR1 SGHRS, CDR2 YFSETQ. The CDR3 loop is CASTYTTSGNTGELFF. The CDR3 region has the DNA TGCGCCAGCACCTACACCACTAGCGGTAACACCGGGGAGCTGTTTTTT. The full variable domain, with the rest looked up from reference TRBV5-1 and TRBJ2-2, is KAGVTQTPRYLIKTRGQQVTLSCSPISGHRSVSWYQQTPGQGLQFLFEYFSETQRNKGNFPGRFSGRQFSNSRSEMNVSTLELGDSALYLCASTYTTSGNTGELFFGEGSRLTVL.

The rearrangement links TRBV25-1 to TRBJ2-1; possible D gene TRBD1, 6 bases. CDR3 length: 14 residues. Germline lookup yields CDR1 MGHDK and CDR2 SYGVNS. V was trimmed by 10 bases and J by 8 bases, leaving 21 bases between them. The CDR3 DNA follows: TGTGCCATGTCGGACAGTGGGGCTGGTGATGAGCAGTTCTTC. Translated: CAMSDSGAGDEQFF.

The chain has TRBV11-2 and TRBJ2-5, with 7 nucleotides matching TRBD2. In germline, CDR1 is SGHAT, CDR2 FQNNGV. With V trimmed by 1 base and J by 4 bases, 9 bases remained unmatched. The CDR3 is made up of 16 amino acids. Here the CDR3 reads CASSLATSANGETQYF. The CDR3 region has the DNA TGTGCCAGCAGCTTAGCTACTAGCGCAAACGGAGAGACCCAGTACTTC.

This clone occurred once. This chain joins TRBV15 and TRBJ2-1; TRBD1 might be the D (5 bases). Germline CDR1 is LNHNV and CDR2 is YYDKDF (reference sequence). V was shortened by 1 base and J by 3 bases, with 10 bases between the two germline ends. The length of the CDR3 is 15 residues. The CDR3 sequence: CATSRGQTSYNEQFF. The CDR3 DNA reads as TGTGCCACCAGCAGAGGACAGACAAGCTACAATGAGCAGTTCTTC.

The chain employs TRBV29-1 and TRBJ2-3; weak D call: TRBD1 (5 bases). Germline values: CDR1 SQVTM, CDR2 ANQGSEA. The V and J ends lost 4 bases and 4 bases respectively, with 12 bases between them. The CDR3 spans 13 residues. CDR3: CSVGYGAADTQYF. CDR3 bases: TGCAGCGTTGGATATGGGGCCGCAGATACGCAGTATTTT.

The chain combines TRBV9 with TRBJ2-3; 8 nucleotides line up with TRBD2. Germline CDR1 and CDR2: SGDLS and YYNGEE. CDR3 length equals 19 residues. V shed 1 base and J 1 base; nucleotides not matched to a gene: 14. CDR3 in amino acids: CASSVRVGRAGLGTDTQYF. The CDR3 nucleotides are TGTGCCAGCAGCGTACGAGTCGGGAGGGCCGGGTTGGGCACAGATACGCAGTATTTT.

The chain employs TRBV6-5 and TRBJ1-2; possible D gene TRBD1, 6 bases. The CDR3 spans 16 residues. Germline V gene sequence: CDR1 MNHEY, CDR2 SVGAGI. V gave up 0 bases and J gave up 4 bases, with 15 bases separating them. The CDR3 sequence is CASSYSFTGMGYGYTF. CDR3 in DNA: TGTGCCAGCAGTTACTCGTTTACAGGGATGGGCTATGGCTACACCTTC.

The V call is TRBV5-5, the J call TRBJ2-7, with 10 bases aligning to TRBD1. Germline V lookup: CDR1 SGHKS, CDR2 YYEKEE (reference sequence). V dropped 3 bases and J dropped 4; count of bases not matched to a gene: 7. This CDR3 region has 15 residues. CDR3 in DNA: TGTGCCAGCAGCTGGCGGACAGGGGGAGGGTACGAGCAGTACTTC. This encodes CASSWRTGGGYEQYF. Based on the CDR3 plus reference TRBV5-5 and TRBJ2-7, the full variable domain is DAGVTQSPTHLIKTRGQQVTLRCSPISGHKSVSWYQQVLGQGPQFIFQYYEKEERGRGNFPDRFSARQFPNYSSELNVNALLLGDSALYLCASSWRTGGGYEQYFGPGTRLTVT.

As to this clone: The sample carries other DNA sequences with the same CDR3. V gene TRBV9 combines with J gene TRBJ1-1, with D perhaps TRBD1 (6 bases). The CDR3 covers 14 residues. In germline, CDR1 is SGDLS, CDR2 YYNGEE. V dropped 2 bases and J dropped 0 bases, with 8 bases sitting between them. CDR3 loop: CASSVGQLNTEAFF. The CDR3 bases are TGTGCCAGCAGCGTTGGACAGTTGAACACTGAAGCTTTCTTT.